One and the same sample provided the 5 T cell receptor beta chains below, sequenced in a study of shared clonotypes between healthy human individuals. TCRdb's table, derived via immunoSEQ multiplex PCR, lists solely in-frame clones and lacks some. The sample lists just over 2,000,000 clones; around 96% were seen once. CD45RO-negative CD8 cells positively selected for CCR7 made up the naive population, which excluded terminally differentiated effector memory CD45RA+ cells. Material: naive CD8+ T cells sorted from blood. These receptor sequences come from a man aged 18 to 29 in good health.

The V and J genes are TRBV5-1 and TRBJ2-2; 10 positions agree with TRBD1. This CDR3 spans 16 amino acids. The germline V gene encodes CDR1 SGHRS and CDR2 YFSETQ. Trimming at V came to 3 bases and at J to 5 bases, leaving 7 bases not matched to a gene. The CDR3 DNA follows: TGCGCCAGCAGCTGGAGCCGGGACAGGGGAACCGGGGAGCTGTTTTTT. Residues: CASSWSRDRGTGELFF.

The CDR3 loop reads CASSEASGAREGYF. DNA of the CDR3: TGTGCCAGCAGTGAAGCCTCGGGGGCGCGGGAGGGGTACTTC. The J gene is TRBJ2-7, the V gene TRBV2, with 9 bases that match TRBD2. CDR3 length: 14 residues. V shed 0 bases and J 12 bases; nucleotides not matched to a gene: 9. Germline V gene sequence: CDR1 SNHLY, CDR2 FYNNEI.

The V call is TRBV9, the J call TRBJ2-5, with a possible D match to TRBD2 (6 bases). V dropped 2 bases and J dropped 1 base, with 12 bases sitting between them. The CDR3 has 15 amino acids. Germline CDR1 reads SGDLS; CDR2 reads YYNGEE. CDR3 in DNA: TGTGCCAGCAGCGTCCTAGCGAGGGCCCAAGAGACCCAGTACTTC. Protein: CASSVLARAQETQYF.

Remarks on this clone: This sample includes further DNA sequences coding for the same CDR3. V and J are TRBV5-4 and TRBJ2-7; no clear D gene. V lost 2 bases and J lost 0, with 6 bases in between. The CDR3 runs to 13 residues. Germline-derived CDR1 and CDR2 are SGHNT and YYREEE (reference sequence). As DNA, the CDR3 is TGTGCCAGCAGCTTAACAAACTCCTACGAGCAGTACTTC. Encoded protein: CASSLTNSYEQYF.

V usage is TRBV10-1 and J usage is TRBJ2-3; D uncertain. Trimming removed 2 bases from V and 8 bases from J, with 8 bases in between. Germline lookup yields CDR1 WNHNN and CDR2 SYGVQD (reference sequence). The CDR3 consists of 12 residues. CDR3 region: CASSETLTTQYF. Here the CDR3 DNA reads TGCGCCAGCAGTGAGACGCTGACTACGCAGTATTTT.